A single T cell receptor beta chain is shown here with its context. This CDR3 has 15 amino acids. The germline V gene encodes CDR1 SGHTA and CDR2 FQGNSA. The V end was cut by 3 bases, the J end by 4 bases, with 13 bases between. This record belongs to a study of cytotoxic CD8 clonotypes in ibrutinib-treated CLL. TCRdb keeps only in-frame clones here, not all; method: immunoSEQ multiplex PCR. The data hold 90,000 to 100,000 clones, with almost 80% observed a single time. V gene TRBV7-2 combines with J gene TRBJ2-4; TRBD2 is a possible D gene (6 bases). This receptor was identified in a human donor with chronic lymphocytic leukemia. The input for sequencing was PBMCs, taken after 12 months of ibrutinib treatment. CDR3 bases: TGTGCCAGCAGCTTGGAGCCGGGGGTAAAAAACATTCAGTACTTC. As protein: CASSLEPGVKNIQYF.